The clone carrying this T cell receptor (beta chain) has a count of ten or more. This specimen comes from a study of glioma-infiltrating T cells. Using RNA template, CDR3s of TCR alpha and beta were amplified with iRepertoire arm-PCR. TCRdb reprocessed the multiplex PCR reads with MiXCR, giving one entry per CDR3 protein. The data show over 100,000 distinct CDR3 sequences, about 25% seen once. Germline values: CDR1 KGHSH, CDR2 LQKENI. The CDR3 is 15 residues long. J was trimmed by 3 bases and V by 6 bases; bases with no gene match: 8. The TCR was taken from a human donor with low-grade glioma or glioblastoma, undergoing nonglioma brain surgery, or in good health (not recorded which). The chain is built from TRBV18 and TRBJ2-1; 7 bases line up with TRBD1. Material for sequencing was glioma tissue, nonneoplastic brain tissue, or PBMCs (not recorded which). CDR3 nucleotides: TGTGCCAGCTCCAGAACCGGGACAGACTACAATGAGCAGTTCTTC. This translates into CASSRTGTDYNEQFF. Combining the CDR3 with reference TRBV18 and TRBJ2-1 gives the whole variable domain NAGVMQNPRHLVRRRGQEARLRCSPMKGHSHVYWYRQLPEEGLKFMVYLQKENIIDESGMPKERFSAEFPKEGPSILRIQQVVRGDSAAYFCASSRTGTDYNEQFFGPGTRLTVL.